This T cell receptor beta chain was profiled in a study of T cell repertoires in cytomegalovirus infection. In the study overall: Both a matching HLA type and CMV infection were indicated by public TCR beta signatures.

Of note for this clonotype: What it binds is unknown.

Each CDR3 protein gets one entry after TCRdb re-called the reads with MiXCR. The sample lists 400,000 or so distinct CDR3 sequences; approximately 18% were seen once. General observations from the study: There were carriers of CMV plus the relevant HLA, and cumulative public TCR beta family frequency identified them.

V gave up 0 bases and J gave up 9 bases, with 14 bases separating them. Germline V lookup: CDR1 SGHRS, CDR2 YFSETQ. CDR3 size: 14 residues. This TCR derives from a human donor in good health (CMV status not recorded). Some clones in this sample may be carry-over from other donors' samples. Sequenced: PBMCs. This chain joins TRBV5-1 and TRBJ2-3; no clear D gene. The CDR3 DNA reads TGCGCCAGCAGCTTGGAGGCGACGGAAGGAACGCAGTATTTT. Protein sequence: CASSLEATEGTQYF.